This T cell receptor (beta chain) emerged from a study of post-analysis software for immune sequencing data. About the research overall: The disease courses covered relapsing-remitting, secondary progressive and progressive-relapsing multiple sclerosis. General observations from the study: Versus controls, multiple sclerosis patients showed significantly lower diversity (normalized Chao1). Elevated frequency relative to controls characterized about 5 TRBV segments in patients, TRBV5-6, TRBV5-1 and TRBV20-1 among them. Strong same-batch co-clustering of samples appeared with F measure clustering.

This clonotype occurred many times. The target antigen is unknown. Between the trimmed V and J ends, which lost 0 bases and 0 bases, there was a span of 7 bases. Germline V gene sequence: CDR1 SGHNT, CDR2 YYREEE (reference sequence). The CDR3 has 14 residues. Each TCR beta cDNA library carried unique molecular identifiers. T cells, about 0.85 to 11 million of them, yielded roughly 550,000 cDNA molecules. TCRdb itself ran the PCR reads through MiXCR, one entry per CDR3 protein. The sample has about 200,000 distinct CDR3 sequences, over 25% seen once. The sequence came from a girl aged 2-17 years with multiple sclerosis. The chain couples TRBV5-4 to TRBJ2-7; D tentatively fits TRBD1 or TRBD2 (5 bases each). The sequencing input was blood. The CDR3 DNA reads TGTGCCAGCAGCTTGGGGGGGATCTCCTACGAGCAGTACTTC. Protein sequence: CASSLGGISYEQYF.